This TCR beta chain was recovered during a study of neurological immune-mediated disorders. V was clipped by 3 bases and J by 4 bases; unmatched bases: 8. The length of the CDR3 is 15 residues. The V gene's germline CDR1 is SGHNT and CDR2 YENEEA. By 5'RACE with 10-nucleotide random UMIs, the cDNA was made. TCRdb called the 5' RACE reads again in MiXCR, with one record for every CDR3 protein. The sample carries 60,000 to 85,000 distinct CDR3 sequences, around 5.2% recorded once. This clonotype was counted ten times or more. The genes are TRBV11-3 and TRBJ2-5, with 7 positions matching TRBD2. This TCR came from a man aged 18 to 30 with multiple sclerosis. Sequenced: PBMCs. CDR3: CASSFEGGPRETQYF. The CDR3 DNA is TGTGCCAGCAGCTTTGAGGGAGGGCCTAGAGAGACCCAGTACTTC.